This TCR beta chain was identified during a study of cytomegalovirus exposure and HLA in healthy donors. Study-wide points: It was reported that TCR beta sequences correctly inferred the HLA-A and HLA-B alleles for most subjects. Rare TCR sequences predominated, though certain public TCRs were found in many donors. In vitro, a few CMV-associated chains proved specific for CMV antigens. Later analysis associated a missense DCLRE1C variant with TCR beta V- and J-gene trimming.

A multiplex PCR was run with 60 Vbeta primers and 13 Jbeta primers. Assay: immunoSEQ multiplex PCR; the TCRdb copy retains only in-frame clones and omits some. Of more than 75,000 clones detected, around 80% appear once; the ten largest clones hold 2% to 3%. The CDR3 is made up of 13 amino acids. The V segment lost 7 bases and the J segment 6 bases; nucleotides outside the gene matches: 6. Germline V CDR1 and CDR2: WSHSY, SAAADI. Of note for this clone: The antigen is unknown.

The source of this sequence is a man aged 30-40 years in good health and CMV-seronegative. Sequencing input: PBMCs. The chain combines TRBV10-2 with TRBJ2-7; 10 positions agree with TRBD1. The CDR3 sequence: CASTRTGGCEQYF. The CDR3 DNA is TGCGCCAGCACTCGGACAGGGGGATGCGAGCAGTACTTC.